The clone carrying this T cell receptor (beta chain) appeared a few times. These data are taken from a study of CD8 T cells in Susac syndrome. V lost 4 bases, J lost 4 bases, and 8 bases lay in between. The CDR3 is 12 amino acids. Per germline, CDR1 MGHDK and CDR2 SYGVNS. Random-hexamer reverse transcription was applied to about 0.5 to 1 ug RNA. MiXCR, applied by TCRdb to the immunoSEQ multiplex PCR reads, yields one record per CDR3 protein. The sample records around 150,000 distinct CDR3 sequences, approximately 95% being singletons. This rearrangement joins TRBV25-1 to TRBJ2-7; D gene ambiguous. The TCR sequence derives from a human donor with multiple sclerosis. Specimen: CD4+ T cells from PBMCs. The CDR3 DNA sequence: TGTGCCAGCAGTGTGGGTCTTTACGAGCAGTACTTC. Protein sequence: CASSVGLYEQYF.